This T cell receptor beta chain was documented in a study of blood T cell repertoires in COVID-19. This CDR3 region has 12 residues. V gave up 6 bases and J gave up 5 bases; unmatched junction bases: 3. TCRdb's table, derived via immunoSEQ multiplex PCR, lists solely in-frame clones and lacks some. The sample contains 150,000 to 200,000 clones, over 75% of which appear only once. This rearrangement joins TRBV12-3 or TRBV12-4 to TRBJ1-1, with 7 bases aligning to TRBD1. The sequenced sample was PBMCs or T cells enriched from blood (not recorded which). This clonotype was sampled from a man aged 35 to 55 who had recovered from COVID-19. The CDR3 bases are TGTGCCAGCAGAGCAGGGGGGACTGAAGCTTTCTTT. Amino acid sequence: CASRAGGTEAFF.